These 27 T cell receptor beta chains were all obtained from the same sample, sequenced in a study of T cell responses to AZD1222 COVID-19 vaccine. Assay used: immunoSEQ multiplex PCR; TCRdb lists only in-frame clones, some missing. The sample holds about 90,000 clones, 85% seen once. Sequencing used peripheral blood, obtained 28 days after the second AZD1222 dose. The receptors derive from an adult who received the AZD1222 COVID-19 vaccine.

J is TRBJ2-4 and V is TRBV28, with D uncertain. Trimming took 6 bases from V and 3 from J, leaving 15 bases between them. Germline V gene sequence: CDR1 MDHEN, CDR2 SYDVKM. The CDR3 has 15 amino acids. The CDR3 DNA reads as TGTGCCAGCAGCCCTGTGCGTAAAGGCAAAAACATTCAGTACTTC. Its translation: CASSPVRKGKNIQYF.

This clone was seen a single time. The chain has TRBV28 and TRBJ1-1; maybe TRBD1 (6 bases). The germline V gene encodes CDR1 MDHEN and CDR2 SYDVKM. V lost 10 bases to trimming and J lost 0 bases, with 18 bases between them. CDR3 size: 15 residues. The DNA of the CDR3 is TGTGCCATACTTCCCCCTGGGGGCCTGAACACTGAAGCTTTCTTT. Protein: CAILPPGGLNTEAFF.

This rearrangement joins TRBV27 to TRBJ2-7; 10 positions match TRBD2. The CDR3 extends over 14 amino acids. The V gene's germline CDR1 is MNHEY and CDR2 SMNVEV (reference sequence). The junction had 6 bases not matched to a gene; V was cut back by 6 bases and J by 4 bases. This chain's CDR3 is CASSPSGSEYEQYF. The CDR3 region has the DNA TGTGCCAGCAGCCCTAGCGGGAGCGAGTACGAGCAGTACTTC.

The J gene is TRBJ1-5, the V gene TRBV2, with D possibly matching TRBD1 (6 bases). The V gene's germline CDR1 is SNHLY and CDR2 FYNNEI. The CDR3 totals 13 residues. Trimming left V 7 bases short and J 3 bases short, with 10 bases between. Here the CDR3 reads CASTGQYNQPQHF. CDR3 nucleotides: TGTGCCAGCACGGGACAATACAATCAGCCCCAGCATTTT.

Only a few counts were recorded for this clone. CDR3 residues: CASSRQGTTNEKLFF. DNA for the CDR3: TGTGCCAGCAGCCGACAGGGCACAACTAATGAAAAACTGTTTTTT. The rearrangement uses TRBV28 and TRBJ1-4; 7 positions agree with TRBD1. V lost 6 bases, J lost 0 bases, and 4 bases stayed unmatched. Germline CDR1 reads MDHEN; CDR2 reads SYDVKM. The CDR3 covers 15 residues.

This chain joins TRBV18 and TRBJ2-1; D not resolved. The V end lost 3 bases, the J end lost 5 bases, and 8 bases lay between the germline ends. CDR1 is KGHSH and CDR2 is LQKENI in the germline V gene. CDR3 length: 13 amino acids. CDR3 in DNA: TGTGCCAGCTCACCTACCGGAGACAATGAGCAGTTCTTC. Protein sequence: CASSPTGDNEQFF.

This clone was counted a single time. The rearrangement uses TRBV5-1 and TRBJ2-1; 14 bases line up with TRBD2. This CDR3 spans 19 amino acids. V shed 3 bases, J shed 0 bases, and the junction held 8 bases outside the gene matches. In germline, CDR1 is SGHRS, CDR2 YFSETQ. CDR3 nucleotide sequence: TGCGCCAGCAGCTCCGGGACTAGCGGGAGAGGGGCCTCCTACAATGAGCAGTTCTTC. It codes for CASSSGTSGRGASYNEQFF.

The chain couples TRBV5-1 to TRBJ2-7; D unclear. Germline V gene data show CDR1 as SGHRS and CDR2 as YFSETQ. Trimming shortened V by 2 bases and J by 3 bases, and 9 bases separated the two germline ends. The CDR3 runs 13 residues. Written as DNA, the CDR3 is TGCGCCAGCAGCTTATCCGGAAACTACGAGCAGTACTTC. It encodes CASSLSGNYEQYF.

The V call is TRBV12-3 or TRBV12-4, the J call TRBJ1-5; D is unclear. The CDR3 extends over 12 amino acids. V shed 2 bases and J shed 4 bases, with 3 bases lying between them. The CDR3 here is CASSLMNQPQHF. CDR3 sequence (DNA): TGTGCCAGCAGTTTAATGAATCAGCCCCAGCATTTT.

The V gene is TRBV5-1, the J gene TRBJ2-1; 8 bases map to TRBD2. J gave up 4 bases and V 0 bases, and 9 bases lay outside the gene matches. The germline gives CDR1 SGHRS, CDR2 YFSETQ. The CDR3 is made up of 17 amino acids. The CDR3: CASSLGSSGGGYNEQFF. CDR3 in DNA: TGCGCCAGCAGCTTGGGCTCCAGCGGGGGCGGGTACAATGAGCAGTTCTTC.

This rearrangement joins TRBV5-5 to TRBJ2-3; TRBD1 matches 12 bases. Germline V gene data show CDR1 as SGHKS and CDR2 as YYEKEE (reference sequence). This CDR3 contains 17 residues. With V trimmed by 2 bases and J by 4 bases, 8 bases remained unmatched. CDR3 nucleotides: TGTGCCAGCAGCTTCGGGACAGGGGGCGGCGGACCAGATACGCAGTATTTT. As protein: CASSFGTGGGGPDTQYF. Combining the CDR3 with reference TRBV5-5 and TRBJ2-3 gives the whole variable domain DAGVTQSPTHLIKTRGQQVTLRCSPISGHKSVSWYQQVLGQGPQFIFQYYEKEERGRGNFPDRFSARQFPNYSSELNVNALLLGDSALYLCASSFGTGGGGPDTQYFGPGTRLTVL.

This chain links TRBV11-2 with TRBJ1-4; 7 nucleotides line up with TRBD1. CDR3 length: 15 residues. Trimming took 4 bases from V and 1 from J; bases not matched to a gene: 3. Germline V gene data show CDR1 as SGHAT and CDR2 as FQNNGV. The CDR3 bases are TGTGCCAGCAGCTCCCGGGACAGAACTAATGAAAAACTGTTTTTT. This translates into CASSSRDRTNEKLFF.

The CDR3 spells CASSPLGNDRQYF. The DNA for the CDR3 is TGTGCCAGCAGCCCCCTAGGCAACGATCGGCAGTACTTC. The genes are TRBV7-8 and TRBJ2-7; D unclear. Between the trimmed V and J ends, which lost 5 bases and 9 bases, there was a span of 17 bases. The length of the CDR3 is 13 residues. Germline V gene data show CDR1 as SGHVS and CDR2 as FQNEAQ.

The V gene is TRBV5-1, the J gene TRBJ1-5; the D gene is possibly TRBD1 (6 bases). Trimming pared 1 base from V and 2 bases from J, leaving 10 bases between. From germline, CDR1 is SGHRS and CDR2 YFSETQ. The CDR3 extends over 15 amino acids. CDR3 in amino acids: CASSLYREGNQPQHF. In nucleotides, the CDR3 is TGCGCCAGCAGCTTGTACAGGGAGGGCAATCAGCCCCAGCATTTT.

The chain combines TRBV5-1 with TRBJ1-2; perhaps TRBD1 as D (5 bases). This CDR3 comprises 15 residues. CDR1 is SGHRS and CDR2 is YFSETQ in the germline V gene. Trimming left V 4 bases short and J 7 bases short, with 20 bases between. The CDR3 region is CASSRLGPSEGGYTF. The CDR3, as DNA: TGCGCCAGCAGCCGGCTGGGACCTAGTGAGGGTGGCTACACCTTC.

J is TRBJ2-2 and V is TRBV27, with D tentatively TRBD1 (6 bases). The CDR3 runs 17 residues. Germline V gene lookup returns CDR1 MNHEY and CDR2 SMNVEV (reference sequence). V shed 8 bases and J shed 0 bases, with 19 bases lying between them. CDR3 coding DNA: TGTGCCAGCGGCCTTGAAGGGGACACCTCGAACACCGGGGAGCTGTTTTTT. This codes for CASGLEGDTSNTGELFF.

The V call is TRBV15, the J call TRBJ1-2; no reliable D call. This CDR3 contains 14 residues. Trimming removed 1 base from V and 6 bases from J, with 12 bases in between. Per germline, CDR1 LNHNV and CDR2 YYDKDF (reference sequence). CDR3 nucleotides: TGTGCCACCAGCAGAGGCGAGGTATTGGATGGCTACACCTTC. Its translation is CATSRGEVLDGYTF.

V gene TRBV2 combines with J gene TRBJ1-2, with 10 bases lining up with TRBD1. The CDR3 has 15 amino acids. In germline, CDR1 is SNHLY, CDR2 FYNNEI. The V gene end was trimmed by 6 bases and the J gene end by 5 bases; junction bases not matched to a gene: 9. The CDR3 coding sequence is TGTGCCAGCAGACTACCGGGACAGGGGACTTATGGCTACACCTTC. Protein: CASRLPGQGTYGYTF.

The genes are TRBV16 and TRBJ1-1, with a tentative D call TRBD1 (6 bases). V lost 4 bases to trimming and J lost 3 bases, with 24 bases between them. The CDR3 spans 18 residues. Germline V lookup: CDR1 KGHSY, CDR2 FQNENV. The CDR3 spells CASSLNRNRALRDTEAFF. The DNA of the CDR3 is TGTGCCAGCAGCCTCAATCGGAACAGGGCTTTGAGGGACACTGAAGCTTTCTTT.

The chain uses TRBV3-1 (or the pseudogene TRBV3-2) and TRBJ2-3; no firm D call. Trimming took off 4 bases at V and 6 bases at J, with 17 bases between the two ends. This CDR3 spans 15 amino acids. CDR1 and CDR2 (germline): LGHDT, YNNKEL (reference sequence). The CDR3 sequence: CASSPGIDRDDTQYF. The DNA of the CDR3 is TGTGCCAGCAGCCCAGGTATAGATAGGGATGATACGCAGTATTTT.

The J gene is TRBJ2-2, the V gene TRBV19; the D gene is possibly TRBD2 (5 bases). V lost 3 bases and J lost 7, with 18 bases in between. Germline CDR1 and CDR2: LNHDA and SQIVND (reference sequence). The length of the CDR3 is 16 residues. The DNA for the CDR3 is TGTGCCAGTAGTATGCCGGTCGGGGTTAGTGGCGGGGAGCTGTTTTTT. This encodes CASSMPVGVSGGELFF.

V gene TRBV6-2 or TRBV6-3 combines with J gene TRBJ2-3; D possibly corresponds to TRBD2 (5 bases). V was trimmed by 0 bases and J by 6 bases, leaving 16 bases between them. The length of the CDR3 is 16 residues. Per the germline V gene, CDR1 is MNHEY and CDR2 is SVGEGT. CDR3 sequence (DNA): TGTGCCAGCAGTTACTCGGACGGACTGGGTTTGGATACGCAGTATTTT. It codes for CASSYSDGLGLDTQYF.

This chain uses TRBV21-1 with TRBJ2-7; TRBD1, the table's D call, was not compared with the DNA. TRBV21-1 is shown as a pseudogene. This CDR3 comprises 15 residues. CDR3 region: CASSPTGRPSYEQYF. DNA for the CDR3: TGTGCCAGCAGCCCAACAGGGCGGCCCTCCTACGAGCAGTACTTC.

The chain joins TRBV5-4 to TRBJ2-1; D call uncertain. V was shortened by 4 bases and J by 8 bases, with 7 bases between the two germline ends. Germline CDR1 reads SGHNT; CDR2 reads YYREEE (reference sequence). This CDR3 contains 11 residues. CDR3 residues: CASSGSDEQFF. DNA of the CDR3: TGTGCCAGCAGCGGATCTGATGAGCAGTTCTTC.

This clone was found once. The identical CDR3 is also encoded by other nucleotide sequences in the sample. Written as DNA, the CDR3 is TGCGCCAGCAGCCAAGTTCTAGCGGGAGGCTACGAGCAGTACTTC. This encodes CASSQVLAGGYEQYF. This chain uses TRBV4-3 with TRBJ2-7; 11 bases align to TRBD2. With V trimmed by 1 base and J by 3 bases, 2 bases remained unmatched. CDR1 LGHNA and CDR2 YSLEER come from the germline V gene. The CDR3 consists of 15 residues.

The chain is built from TRBV19 and TRBJ2-1, with 9 bases lining up with TRBD1. The V gene's germline CDR1 is LNHDA and CDR2 SQIVND (reference sequence). The CDR3 contains 16 residues. V trimming: 9 bases; J trimming: 4 bases; junction bases outside the gene matches: 13. CDR3 sequence (DNA): TGTGCCAGCCGGCGGGGGTCGGGACAGGGTTACAATGAGCAGTTCTTC. Translation gives CASRRGSGQGYNEQFF.

V and J are TRBV5-1 and TRBJ2-2, with 7 nucleotides matching TRBD1. J gave up 3 bases and V 0 bases, and 2 bases lay outside the gene matches. The CDR3 is made up of 15 amino acids. From germline, CDR1 is SGHRS and CDR2 YFSETQ. The CDR3 region is CASSLDRGDTGELFF. CDR3 sequence (DNA): TGCGCCAGCAGCTTGGACAGGGGAGACACCGGGGAGCTGTTTTTT.